The next 7 T cell receptor beta chains were all read from a single sample in a study of cytomegalovirus exposure and HLA in healthy donors. PCR used 60 Vbeta primers and 13 Jbeta primers. Some clones are missing from TCRdb's copy, which holds only in-frame ones; the method was immunoSEQ multiplex PCR. The sample holds about 190,000 clones, roughly 81% seen once. The sample taken for sequencing was PBMCs. Receptors originate from a woman aged 30 to 39 in good health and CMV-seropositive.

This chain uses TRBV28 with TRBJ1-1; 9 nucleotides agree with TRBD1. This CDR3 is built from 13 residues. V trimming: 8 bases; J trimming: 4 bases; junction bases outside the gene matches: 5. Germline V lookup: CDR1 MDHEN, CDR2 SYDVKM. This CDR3 reads CASLDRGITEAFF. The CDR3 nucleotides read TGTGCCAGCCTAGACAGGGGGATCACTGAAGCTTTCTTT.

This clone was found once. The V and J genes are TRBV5-1 and TRBJ1-3, with D possibly matching TRBD1 (6 bases). This CDR3 comprises 16 residues. CDR1 and CDR2 from the germline V gene are SGHRS and YFSETQ. Trimming left V 0 bases short and J 0 bases short, with 10 bases between. The CDR3 sequence: CASSLEDSRSGNTIYF. CDR3 nucleotides: TGCGCCAGCAGCTTGGAGGACAGCCGCTCTGGAAACACCATATATTTT.

The chain joins TRBV19 to TRBJ2-2; 7 nucleotides agree with TRBD2. Unmatched junction bases numbered 11, after V lost 7 bases and J lost 6 bases. Germline CDR1 LNHDA, CDR2 SQIVND (reference sequence). This CDR3 has 15 residues. CDR3 in DNA: TGTGCCAGTACCGACCGGGGGGACGTGGCCGGGGAGCTGTTTTTT. This encodes CASTDRGDVAGELFF. The full variable domain, in which reference TRBV19 and TRBJ2-2 provide the parts outside the CDR3, is DGGITQSPKYLFRKEGQNVTLSCEQNLNHDAMYWYRQDPGQGLRLIYYSQIVNDFQKGDIAEGYSVSREKKESFPLTVTSAQKNPTAFYLCASTDRGDVAGELFFGEGSRLTVL.

The rearrangement links TRBV7-2 to TRBJ1-2; D unresolved. Germline V gene sequence: CDR1 SGHTA, CDR2 FQGNSA. V was pared by 2 bases and J by 7 bases, with 14 bases between. The CDR3 consists of 14 residues. The CDR3 sequence is CASSLSRERSGYTF. The DNA of the CDR3 is TGTGCCAGCAGCTTAAGTCGAGAGCGGTCTGGCTACACCTTC.

V and J are TRBV4-2 and TRBJ2-3; D may be TRBD2 (6 bases). V lost 0 bases to trimming and J lost 2 bases, with 15 bases between them. The CDR3 totals 17 residues. Germline V gene sequence: CDR1 LGHNA, CDR2 YNFKEQ. CDR3 DNA: TGTGCCAGCAGCCAAGAGGAAACTAGCCTCATCACAGATACGCAGTATTTT. It specifies CASSQEETSLITDTQYF.

The chain links TRBV10-3 to TRBJ1-2; no clear D gene. Germline CDR1 and CDR2: ENHRY and SYGVKD. CDR3 length: 14 amino acids. The V end lost 8 bases, the J end lost 6 bases, and 19 bases lay between the germline ends. CDR3 bases: TGTGCCATCCTTGGTTGGTGGGCATACAATGGCTACACCTTC. As protein: CAILGWWAYNGYTF.

The chain has TRBV28 and TRBJ1-4, with D tentatively TRBD1 (5 bases). CDR1 and CDR2 from the germline V gene are MDHEN and SYDVKM. CDR3 length: 16 amino acids. The germline V and J ends were trimmed by 1 base and 4 bases, with 13 bases remaining between them. The CDR3 region is CASSLYRGTNNEKLFF. CDR3 DNA: TGTGCCAGCAGTTTATATCGGGGGACCAATAATGAAAAACTGTTTTTT.